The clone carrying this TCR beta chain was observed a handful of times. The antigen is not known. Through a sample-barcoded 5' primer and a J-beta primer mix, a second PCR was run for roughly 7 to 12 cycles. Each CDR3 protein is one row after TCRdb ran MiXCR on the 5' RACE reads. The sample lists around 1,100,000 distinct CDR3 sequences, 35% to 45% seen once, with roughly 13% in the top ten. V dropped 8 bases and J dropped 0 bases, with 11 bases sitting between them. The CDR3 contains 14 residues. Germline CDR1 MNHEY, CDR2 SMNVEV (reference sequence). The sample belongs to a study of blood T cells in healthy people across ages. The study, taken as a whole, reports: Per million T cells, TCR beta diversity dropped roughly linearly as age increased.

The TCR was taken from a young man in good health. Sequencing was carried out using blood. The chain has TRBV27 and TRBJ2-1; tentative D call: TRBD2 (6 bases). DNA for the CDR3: TGTGCCAGCGCCTTGGGGGGCTCCTACAATGAGCAGTTCTTC. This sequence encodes CASALGGSYNEQFF.